This T cell receptor beta chain was recorded in a study of T cell responses to AZD1222 COVID-19 vaccine. Overall study results and limits: Nearly half of unique spike-specific TCRs reportedly avoided B.1.351 and B.1.1.7 mutated regions.

On this clone itself: Its cognate antigen is unknown.

Germline CDR1 and CDR2: LNHDA and SQIVND (reference sequence). V dropped 5 bases and J dropped 2; count of bases not matched to a gene: 7. The CDR3 contains 16 residues. Profiling relied on immunoSEQ multiplex PCR, and the TCRdb table lists in-frame clones only, not all of them. The table shows about 130,000 clones, with roughly 90% occurring only once. Specimen: peripheral blood, collected on day 0 of AZD1222 vaccination. The receptor comes from an adult in good health. The rearrangement links TRBV19 to TRBJ2-3; 10 bases fit TRBD2. CDR3: CASSSSLAGDTDTQYF. The DNA of the CDR3 is TGTGCCAGTAGTTCCAGTCTAGCGGGGGACACAGATACGCAGTATTTT.